The next 14 T cell receptor beta chains were all read from a single sample in a study of blood T cell repertoires in COVID-19. Measured with immunoSEQ multiplex PCR; TCRdb has only the in-frame clones, and not every one. Among about 60,000 clones listed, around 88% were seen once. The specimen was peripheral blood. Every receptor here comes from a human donor in a cohort sampled during active COVID-19.

This clone has only a few counts. V gene TRBV4-1 combines with J gene TRBJ2-7; no clear D gene. The CDR3 runs 14 residues. Germline V gives CDR1 MGHRA, CDR2 YSYEKL. The germline V and J ends were trimmed by 0 bases and 5 bases, with 11 bases remaining between them. In DNA, the CDR3 is TGCGCCAGCAGCCAAGATAGAACGGTCCACGAGCAGTACTTC. This gives the protein CASSQDRTVHEQYF.

The rearrangement joins TRBV24-1 to TRBJ2-1; 7 positions match TRBD2. After removal of 4 bases from V and 8 bases from J, the junction contained 10 bases not matched to a gene. Germline values: CDR1 KGHDR, CDR2 SFDVKD. The CDR3 contains 15 residues. Here the CDR3 DNA reads TGTGCCACCAGTGAACGGGGGACTACCACTGATGAGCAGTTCTTC. Protein product: CATSERGTTTDEQFF.

The chain is built from TRBV20-1 and TRBJ1-1; maybe TRBD1 (6 bases). Germline V gene data show CDR1 as DFQATT and CDR2 as SNEGSKA (reference sequence). Trimming took 6 bases from V and 11 from J, leaving 16 bases between them. CDR3 length: 11 residues. CDR3 DNA sequence: TGCAGTGCCAGATCGGGGGGCAGGGCTTTCTTT. The encoded protein is CSARSGGRAFF.

The chain joins TRBV11-1 to TRBJ2-1, with TRBD1 identical over 9 bases. CDR1 and CDR2 from the germline V gene are SGHAT and FQDESV (reference sequence). V gave up 7 bases and J gave up 4 bases; unmatched junction bases: 8. CDR3 size: 15 residues. CDR3 loop: CASNAGQGWYNEQFF. The CDR3 region has the DNA TGTGCCAGCAACGCGGGACAGGGTTGGTACAATGAGCAGTTCTTC.

The chain links TRBV12-3 or TRBV12-4 to TRBJ2-1; D gene unclear. The CDR3 length is 11 residues. The V and J ends lost 6 bases and 6 bases respectively, with 6 bases between them. The CDR3 DNA reads as TGTGCCAGCAGCCGGTCCAATGAGCAGTTCTTC. Amino acids: CASSRSNEQFF.

This chain connects TRBV6-5 to TRBJ1-1; 8 bases are shared with TRBD1. Germline CDR1 MNHEY, CDR2 SVGAGI. Trimming cost V 7 bases and J 2 bases; bases outside gene matches: 9. This CDR3 has 15 amino acids. This CDR3 reads CASNQGALRNTEAFF. The CDR3 DNA sequence: TGTGCCAGCAATCAGGGGGCGTTAAGAAACACTGAAGCTTTCTTT.

CDR3 in DNA: TGTGCCAGCAGTGTGCCTAGCGGGGGGCCGCCGGATACGCAGTATTTT. This sequence encodes CASSVPSGGPPDTQYF. The J gene is TRBJ2-3, the V gene TRBV6-1; 11 nucleotides line up with TRBD2. The CDR3 runs 16 residues. Per germline, CDR1 MNHNS and CDR2 SASEGT. The V gene end was trimmed by 4 bases and the J gene end by 6 bases; junction bases not matched to a gene: 9.

V is TRBV6-1 and J is TRBJ2-7; TRBD2 is a possible D gene (5 bases). The CDR3 extends over 13 amino acids. Germline CDR1 is MNHNS and CDR2 is SASEGT. Trimming cost V 3 bases and J 5 bases, with 11 bases left between them. The DNA for the CDR3 is TGTGCCAGCAGTGACGGGCGGGCCCACGAGCAGTACTTC. This encodes CASSDGRAHEQYF.

This sequence joins TRBV10-3 and TRBJ2-1; TRBD2 aligns across 7 bases. The ends lost 0 bases at V and 7 bases at J; junction bases unmatched: 9. This CDR3 has 16 amino acids. Germline values: CDR1 ENHRY, CDR2 SYGVKD. The CDR3 bases are TGTGCCATCAGTGAGTCGATGGCGGGGGACTTTAATGAGCAGTTCTTC. Residues: CAISESMAGDFNEQFF.

CDR3 DNA: TGTGCCAGCAGCCCGGACGGGGGGGCATTAGGAGATACGCAGTATTTT. This sequence encodes CASSPDGGALGDTQYF. V and J are TRBV5-4 and TRBJ2-3, with 8 nucleotides matching TRBD2. Unmatched junction bases numbered 12, after V lost 4 bases and J lost 5 bases. The CDR3 contains 16 residues. CDR1 SGHNT and CDR2 YYREEE come from the germline V gene (reference sequence).

V gene TRBV6-5 combines with J gene TRBJ2-7; 10 bases agree with TRBD2. From germline, CDR1 is MNHEY and CDR2 SVGAGI. Germline trimming cut 2 bases from V and 7 bases from J; bases unmatched to any gene: 8. This CDR3 spans 15 amino acids. The CDR3 sequence is CASSYRGLARGEQYF. CDR3 nucleotide sequence: TGTGCCAGCAGTTACAGGGGACTAGCGAGGGGTGAGCAGTACTTC.

The rearrangement joins TRBV7-3 to TRBJ2-1; 7 bases are a match to TRBD1. CDR1 is SGHTA and CDR2 is FQGTGA in the germline V gene. V lost 5 bases to trimming and J lost 3 bases; unmatched junction nucleotides: 7. CDR3 length equals 15 residues. CDR3: CASSVEGGDYNEQFF. The CDR3 region has the DNA TGTGCCAGCAGCGTCGAAGGGGGCGACTACAATGAGCAGTTCTTC.

This chain connects TRBV5-6 to TRBJ2-3; D ambiguous. V shed 7 bases and J shed 6 bases, with 12 bases lying between them. Germline values: CDR1 SGHDT, CDR2 YYEEEE. This CDR3 has 12 amino acids. CDR3 loop: CASQIRLDTQYF. The CDR3 nucleotides are TGTGCCAGCCAAATCCGACTGGATACGCAGTATTTT. Complete variable domain (other parts from reference TRBV5-6 and TRBJ2-3): DAGVTQSPTHLIKTRGQQVTLRCSPKSGHDTVSWYQQALGQGPQFIFQYYEEEERQRGNFPDRFSGHQFPNYSSELNVNALLLGDSALYLCASQIRLDTQYFGPGTRLTVL.

The chain joins TRBV5-5 to TRBJ1-1, with unresolved D. The CDR3 loop spans 14 amino acids. Per germline, CDR1 SGHKS and CDR2 YYEKEE (reference sequence). The V end lost 2 bases, the J end lost 1 base, and 9 bases lay between the germline ends. The CDR3 here is CASSFYTENTEAFF. The CDR3 DNA follows: TGTGCCAGCAGCTTCTATACAGAGAACACTGAAGCTTTCTTT. Supplemented by reference TRBV5-5 and TRBJ1-1, the full variable domain reads DAGVTQSPTHLIKTRGQQVTLRCSPISGHKSVSWYQQVLGQGPQFIFQYYEKEERGRGNFPDRFSARQFPNYSSELNVNALLLGDSALYLCASSFYTENTEAFFGQGTRLTVV.